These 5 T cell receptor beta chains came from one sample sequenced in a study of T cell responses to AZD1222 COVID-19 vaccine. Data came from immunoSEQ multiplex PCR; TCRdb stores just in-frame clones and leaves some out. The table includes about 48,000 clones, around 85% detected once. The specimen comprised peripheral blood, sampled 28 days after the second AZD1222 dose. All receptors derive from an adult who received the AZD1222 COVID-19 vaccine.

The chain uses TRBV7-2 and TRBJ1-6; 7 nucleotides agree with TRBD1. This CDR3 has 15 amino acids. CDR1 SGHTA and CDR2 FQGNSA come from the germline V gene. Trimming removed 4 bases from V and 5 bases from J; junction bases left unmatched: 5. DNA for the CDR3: TGTGCCAGCAGCTCGGGGACAGCGAATAATTCACCCCTCCACTTT. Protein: CASSSGTANNSPLHF.

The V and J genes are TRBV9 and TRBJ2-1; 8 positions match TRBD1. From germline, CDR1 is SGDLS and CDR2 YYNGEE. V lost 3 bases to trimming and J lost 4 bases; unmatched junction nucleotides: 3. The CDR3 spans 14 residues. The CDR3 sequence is CASSAGTGYNEQFF. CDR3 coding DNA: TGTGCCAGCAGCGCAGGGACAGGTTACAATGAGCAGTTCTTC.

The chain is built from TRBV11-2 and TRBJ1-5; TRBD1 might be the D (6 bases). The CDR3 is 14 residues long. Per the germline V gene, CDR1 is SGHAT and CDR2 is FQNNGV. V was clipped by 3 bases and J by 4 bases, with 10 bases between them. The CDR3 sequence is CASSFGGINQPQHF. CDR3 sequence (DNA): TGTGCCAGCAGCTTCGGGGGCATTAATCAGCCCCAGCATTTT.

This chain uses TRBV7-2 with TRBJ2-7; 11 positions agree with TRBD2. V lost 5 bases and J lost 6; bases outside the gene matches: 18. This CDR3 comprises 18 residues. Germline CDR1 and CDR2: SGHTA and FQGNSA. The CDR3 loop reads CASSPPRRASGRYFEQYF. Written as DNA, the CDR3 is TGTGCCAGCAGCCCACCCCGGCGGGCTAGCGGGAGGTACTTCGAGCAGTACTTC.

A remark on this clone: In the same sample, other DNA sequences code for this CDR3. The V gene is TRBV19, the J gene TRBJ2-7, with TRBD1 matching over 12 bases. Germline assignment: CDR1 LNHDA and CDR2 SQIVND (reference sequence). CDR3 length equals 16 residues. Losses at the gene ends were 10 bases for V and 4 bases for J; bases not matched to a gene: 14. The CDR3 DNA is TGTGCCACCAGGGGGGTCCGGGACAGGGGGCGATACGAGCAGTACTTC. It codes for CATRGVRDRGRYEQYF.